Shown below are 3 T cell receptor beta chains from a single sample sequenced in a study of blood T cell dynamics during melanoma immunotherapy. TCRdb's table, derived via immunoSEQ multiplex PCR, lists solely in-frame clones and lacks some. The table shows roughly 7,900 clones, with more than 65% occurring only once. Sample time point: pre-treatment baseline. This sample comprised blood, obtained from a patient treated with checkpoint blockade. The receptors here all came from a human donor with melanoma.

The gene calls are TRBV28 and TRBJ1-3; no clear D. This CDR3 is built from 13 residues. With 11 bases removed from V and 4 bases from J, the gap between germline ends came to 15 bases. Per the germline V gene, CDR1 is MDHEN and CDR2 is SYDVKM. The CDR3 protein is CAAGGPYGNTIYF. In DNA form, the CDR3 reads TGTGCCGCCGGTGGCCCCTACGGAAACACCATATATTTT.

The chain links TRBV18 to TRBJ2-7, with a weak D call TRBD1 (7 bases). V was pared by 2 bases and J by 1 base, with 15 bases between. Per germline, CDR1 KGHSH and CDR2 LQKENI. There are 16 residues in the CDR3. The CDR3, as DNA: TGTGCCAGCTCACCATCTCAGGGGGGAACTTCCTACGAGCAGTACTTC. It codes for CASSPSQGGTSYEQYF. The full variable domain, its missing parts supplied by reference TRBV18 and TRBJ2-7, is NAGVMQNPRHLVRRRGQEARLRCSPMKGHSHVYWYRQLPEEGLKFMVYLQKENIIDESGMPKERFSAEFPKEGPSILRIQQVVRGDSAAYFCASSPSQGGTSYEQYFGPGTRLTVT.

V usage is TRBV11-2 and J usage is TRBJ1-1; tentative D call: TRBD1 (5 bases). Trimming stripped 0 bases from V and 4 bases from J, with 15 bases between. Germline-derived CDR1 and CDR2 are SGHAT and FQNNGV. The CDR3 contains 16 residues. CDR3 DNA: TGTGCCAGCAGCTTAGAGGCAGGGCTCTTGGGCACTGAAGCTTTCTTT. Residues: CASSLEAGLLGTEAFF.